These 18 T cell receptor beta chains were sequenced from one sample in a study of cytomegalovirus exposure and HLA in healthy donors. Measured with immunoSEQ multiplex PCR; TCRdb has only the in-frame clones, and not every one. Of fewer than 250,000 clones in the sample, around nine tenths were seen once. Sequenced sample: PBMCs. The receptors originated from a woman aged 18 to 35 in good health and CMV-seropositive.

The V gene is TRBV19, the J gene TRBJ2-1, with a weak D call TRBD2 (6 bases). This CDR3 is built from 11 residues. CDR1 is LNHDA, CDR2 SQIVND, per germline (reference sequence). V was trimmed by 10 bases and J by 7 bases, leaving 11 bases between them. The CDR3: CATWSGNEQFF. The CDR3 nucleotides are TGTGCCACATGGAGCGGGAATGAGCAGTTCTTC.

V and J are TRBV19 and TRBJ1-4; 8 bases match TRBD1. Trimming removed 10 bases from V and 5 bases from J; junction bases left unmatched: 12. CDR3 length: 15 amino acids. Germline assignment: CDR1 LNHDA and CDR2 SQIVND (reference sequence). CDR3 residues: CATRGDRDRNEKLFF. The CDR3 DNA follows: TGTGCCACCAGAGGGGACCGGGACAGGAATGAAAAACTGTTTTTT. Supplemented by reference TRBV19 and TRBJ1-4, the full variable domain reads DGGITQSPKYLFRKEGQNVTLSCEQNLNHDAMYWYRQDPGQGLRLIYYSQIVNDFQKGDIAEGYSVSREKKESFPLTVTSAQKNPTAFYLCATRGDRDRNEKLFFGSGTQLSVL.

CDR3 DNA sequence: TGTGCCAGCAGCGTAGCTACTCCCAGGGGGGACGGCTACACCTTC. It specifies CASSVATPRGDGYTF. V gene TRBV9 combines with J gene TRBJ1-2; 7 bases agree with TRBD1. This CDR3 spans 15 amino acids. Trimming at V came to 0 bases and at J to 8 bases, leaving 10 bases not matched to a gene. In germline, CDR1 is SGDLS, CDR2 YYNGEE. The whole variable domain, remainder taken from reference TRBV9 and TRBJ1-2, is DSGVTQTPKHLITATGQRVTLRCSPRSGDLSVYWYQQSLDQGLQFLIQYYNGEERAKGNILERFSAQQFPDLHSELNLSSLELGDSALYFCASSVATPRGDGYTFGSGTRLTVV.

The rearrangement uses TRBV7-6 and TRBJ2-3; 10 bases align to TRBD2. V shed 4 bases, J shed 0 bases, and the junction held 4 bases outside the gene matches. The V gene's germline CDR1 is SGHVS and CDR2 FNYEAQ. The CDR3 consists of 16 residues. The CDR3 spells CASSSRTSGSTDTQYF. CDR3 nucleotide sequence: TGTGCCAGCAGCTCCCGGACTAGCGGAAGCACAGATACGCAGTATTTT.

The count of this clone is one. This rearrangement joins TRBV28 to TRBJ2-1, with 9 bases matching TRBD1. This CDR3 spans 14 amino acids. Germline V gene sequence: CDR1 MDHEN, CDR2 SYDVKM. V was clipped by 7 bases and J by 9 bases; unmatched bases: 10. CDR3 nucleotide sequence: TGTGCCAGCATAATCGACAGGGGGTGGGGTGAGCAGTTCTTC. As protein: CASIIDRGWGEQFF. The full variable domain, with the rest looked up from reference TRBV28 and TRBJ2-1, is DVKVTQSSRYLVKRTGEKVFLECVQDMDHENMFWYRQDPGLGLRLIYFSYDVKMKEKGDIPEGYSVSREKKERFSLILESASTNQTSMYLCASIIDRGWGEQFFGPGTRLTVL.

Points on this clone: Other DNA sequences from this sample encode an identical CDR3 as well. This chain joins TRBV30 and TRBJ2-3; 8 positions agree with TRBD2. The CDR3 runs 15 residues. The ends lost 0 bases at V and 1 base at J; junction bases unmatched: 3. The V gene's germline CDR1 is GTSNPN and CDR2 SVGIG (reference sequence). DNA of the CDR3: TGTGCCTGGAGTGTACGGCGGGAGGGCACAGATACGCAGTATTTT. Translated: CAWSVRREGTDTQYF.

This chain uses TRBV4-1 with TRBJ2-7; D gene unclear. V dropped 0 bases and J dropped 0 bases, with 3 bases sitting between them. The CDR3 loop spans 13 amino acids. Germline loops: CDR1 MGHRA, CDR2 YSYEKL. This chain's CDR3 is CASSQDSSYEQYF. The CDR3 DNA reads TGCGCCAGCAGCCAAGACAGCTCCTACGAGCAGTACTTC.

This clone occurred once. V gene TRBV5-1 combines with J gene TRBJ1-3; D is perhaps TRBD1 (5 bases). Per the germline V gene, CDR1 is SGHRS and CDR2 is YFSETQ. The CDR3 extends over 17 amino acids. V shed 0 bases and J shed 0 bases, with 13 bases lying between them. CDR3 bases: TGCGCCAGCAGCTTGGCAGGGCAGGCCGGCTCTGGAAACACCATATATTTT. Its protein is CASSLAGQAGSGNTIYF.

The CDR3 bases are TGTGCCAGTAGTATATGGGGGGAGTCAGGAAAACTGTTTTTT. Its protein product is CASSIWGESGKLFF. The chain is built from TRBV19 and TRBJ1-4; D perhaps matches TRBD1 (5 bases). Trimming left V 2 bases short and J 10 bases short, with 14 bases between. Germline CDR1 is LNHDA and CDR2 is SQIVND (reference sequence). The length of the CDR3 is 14 residues. Full variable domain (rest looked up from reference TRBV19 and TRBJ1-4): DGGITQSPKYLFRKEGQNVTLSCEQNLNHDAMYWYRQDPGQGLRLIYYSQIVNDFQKGDIAEGYSVSREKKESFPLTVTSAQKNPTAFYLCASSIWGESGKLFFGSGTQLSVL.

The genes are TRBV12-5 and TRBJ2-1; 8 bases align to TRBD2. With V trimmed by 0 bases and J by 6 bases, 7 bases remained unmatched. CDR3 length: 16 residues. The V gene's germline CDR1 is LGHNT and CDR2 FRNRAP. The CDR3 DNA follows: TGTGCTAGTGGTTTGGTACTAAGTACTAGCGGCAATGAGCAGTTCTTC. Translated, it gives CASGLVLSTSGNEQFF.

This clone was detected only once. The gene calls are TRBV28 and TRBJ2-5; TRBD1 aligns across 9 bases. Unmatched junction bases numbered 12, after V lost 8 bases and J lost 5 bases. The germline V gene encodes CDR1 MDHEN and CDR2 SYDVKM. The CDR3 contains 15 residues. CDR3 sequence: CASRGQGAFYETQYF. The CDR3, as DNA: TGTGCCAGCCGGGGACAGGGCGCCTTCTACGAGACCCAGTACTTC. Variable domain in full (rest from reference TRBV28 and TRBJ2-5): DVKVTQSSRYLVKRTGEKVFLECVQDMDHENMFWYRQDPGLGLRLIYFSYDVKMKEKGDIPEGYSVSREKKERFSLILESASTNQTSMYLCASRGQGAFYETQYFGPGTRLLVL.

This chain links TRBV27 with TRBJ1-2; the D gene is possibly TRBD1 (6 bases). V shed 6 bases and J shed 8 bases, with 16 bases lying between them. The germline V gene encodes CDR1 MNHEY and CDR2 SMNVEV (reference sequence). The CDR3 has 13 residues. CDR3 protein: CASSPGGAGGYTF. The CDR3 coding sequence is TGTGCCAGCAGCCCGGGGGGGGCGGGCGGCTACACCTTC.

The rearrangement joins TRBV4-2 to TRBJ2-7, with TRBD2 matching over 12 bases. CDR3 size: 17 residues. Per the germline V gene, CDR1 is LGHNA and CDR2 is YNFKEQ. J gave up 4 bases and V 1 base, and 8 bases lay outside the gene matches. CDR3 in amino acids: CASSQGPPTSGSYEQYF. CDR3 in DNA: TGTGCCAGCAGCCAAGGCCCCCCGACTAGCGGGAGTTACGAGCAGTACTTC.

This chain connects TRBV11-1 to TRBJ2-1; a weak D match, TRBD1 (6 bases). The V gene's germline CDR1 is SGHAT and CDR2 FQDESV (reference sequence). The V gene lost 0 bases and the J gene lost 9 bases, with 21 bases spanning the gap. The CDR3 contains 17 residues. The CDR3 DNA follows: TGTGCCAGCAGCTTAGCAAGCTGGAGAGGGGGTCGGGGTGAGCAGTTCTTC. Translating gives CASSLASWRGGRGEQFF.

This clone was seen more than once but under ten times. The rearrangement links TRBV27 to TRBJ2-7, with a tentative D call TRBD1 (5 bases). With 3 bases removed from V and 3 bases from J, the gap between germline ends came to 12 bases. There are 14 residues in the CDR3. Germline V gene data show CDR1 as MNHEY and CDR2 as SMNVEV (reference sequence). This CDR3 reads CASSLQGTYYEQYF. CDR3 in DNA: TGTGCCAGCAGTTTGCAGGGAACCTACTACGAGCAGTACTTC.

This sequence joins TRBV19 and TRBJ2-7; D might be TRBD1 (5 bases). From germline, CDR1 is LNHDA and CDR2 SQIVND (reference sequence). This CDR3 contains 13 residues. V was pared by 5 bases and J by 2 bases, with 10 bases between. The CDR3 loop is CASSAGQAYEQYF. In DNA form, the CDR3 reads TGTGCCAGTAGTGCAGGACAAGCCTACGAGCAGTACTTC.

The V and J genes are TRBV10-2 and TRBJ1-1; D perhaps matches TRBD1 (5 bases). With 8 bases removed from V and 3 bases from J, the gap between germline ends came to 16 bases. The CDR3 totals 14 residues. Germline values: CDR1 WSHSY, CDR2 SAAADI. DNA for the CDR3: TGCGCCAGCCCTCAGTCTAAAGGGGACACTGAAGCTTTCTTT. It codes for CASPQSKGDTEAFF.

V usage is TRBV27 and J usage is TRBJ1-1; D gene unclear. The CDR3 is 14 amino acids. Per germline, CDR1 MNHEY and CDR2 SMNVEV (reference sequence). Deletions cut 5 bases from V and 14 bases from J, with 24 bases between. The CDR3 region is CASSPYPERGECFF. Written as DNA, the CDR3 is TGTGCCAGCAGTCCCTACCCCGAACGGGGAGAATGCTTCTTT.